This T cell receptor (beta chain) was sequenced in a study of shared clonotypes between healthy human individuals. Study context: Each donor's CD4 naive and CD4 memory cells filled three plates apiece, CD8 naive two, and CD8 memory one.

From germline, CDR1 is SGDLS and CDR2 YYNGEE. J was trimmed by 7 bases and V by 4 bases; bases with no gene match: 3. The CDR3 spans 14 residues. Clones were sequenced by immunoSEQ multiplex PCR, and TCRdb holds only the in-frame ones, with some missing. The data hold roughly 640,000 clones, with around 97% observed a single time. The sequenced material came from naive CD4+ T cells sorted from blood. Sample subset: CD45RA+ positively selected. This TCR derives from a woman aged 25 to 39 in good health. The chain employs TRBV9 and TRBJ2-5; 14 nucleotides agree with TRBD2. This chain's CDR3 is CASSKGLAGATQYF. CDR3 bases: TGTGCCAGCAGCAAGGGACTAGCGGGAGCGACCCAGTACTTC. The variable domain in full, completed from reference TRBV9 and TRBJ2-5, reads DSGVTQTPKHLITATGQRVTLRCSPRSGDLSVYWYQQSLDQGLQFLIQYYNGEERAKGNILERFSAQQFPDLHSELNLSSLELGDSALYFCASSKGLAGATQYFGPGTRLLVL.